Listed below are T cell receptor beta chains from one sample, sequenced in a study of T cells in tumors after PD-1 blockade. Sequencing was performed with immunoSEQ multiplex PCR; in TCRdb, only in-frame clones are kept and a portion is missing. The sample holds more than 50,000 clones, approximately 79% seen once. Sample: PBMCs, taken after anti-PD-1 treatment. All receptors derive from a human donor with basal cell carcinoma. Both conserved end residues are part of each CDR3. D genes are given only for firm matches. The listing skips clone size in some rows; elsewhere it reads once, few, many or a size class.

j_call v_call d_call clone_size cdr3_aa cdr3_nt
TRBJ2-4 TRBV27 - - CASSSSLDTSKNIQYF TGTGCCAGCAGTTCATCATTGGACACCTCCAAAAACATTCAGTACTTC
TRBJ1-5 TRBV6-2/TRBV6-3 - once CASSYLSSRGNSINQPQHF TGTGCCAGCAGTTACCTAAGTAGCAGGGGTAATAGCATCAATCAGCCCCAGCATTTT
TRBJ2-5 TRBV7-8 - once CASSLVIVAETQYF TGTGCCAGCAGCTTAGTCATAGTTGCGGAGACCCAGTACTTC
TRBJ2-3 TRBV5-1 TRBD2 - CASSLRSSGGADTQYF TGCGCCAGCAGCTTACGATCTAGCGGGGGGGCAGATACGCAGTATTTT
TRBJ2-5 TRBV10-2 - - CASRSAETQYF TGCGCCAGCAGGTCGGCGGAGACCCAGTACTTC
TRBJ2-3 TRBV4-2 TRBD2 - CASRSGTSIIPDTQYF TGTGCCAGCAGGTCCGGGACTAGTATAATCCCAGATACGCAGTATTTT
TRBJ1-5 TRBV9 - few CASSVGGYSQPQHF TGTGCCAGCAGCGTAGGGGGCTACAGTCAGCCCCAGCATTTT
TRBJ1-1 TRBV6-2/TRBV6-3 - - CASSYVGGRDTEAFF TGTGCCAGCAGTTACGTCGGGGGGCGGGACACTGAAGCTTTCTTT
TRBJ2-3 TRBV5-5 - - CASSSRGTDTQYF TGTGCCAGCAGCTCTCGGGGCACAGATACGCAGTATTTT
TRBJ2-7 TRBV7-8 TRBD1 - CASSLEGTGSYEQYF TGTGCCAGCAGCTTAGAAGGGACAGGGAGCTACGAGCAGTACTTC
TRBJ2-2 TRBV24-1 - few CATSDAGVDTGELFF TGTGCCACCAGTGATGCAGGGGTTGACACCGGGGAGCTGTTTTTT
TRBJ1-1 TRBV2 - - CASISQGPEAFF TGTGCCAGCATCTCCCAGGGACCTGAAGCTTTCTTT
TRBJ1-2 TRBV29-1 - - CSVEDVRRSYTF TGCAGCGTTGAAGACGTGAGACGAAGCTACACCTTC
TRBJ2-2 TRBV6-4 - - CASSPGASGELFF TGTGCCAGCAGCCCGGGGGCCTCGGGGGAGCTGTTTTTT
TRBJ2-7 TRBV7-2 - few CASSLKAGDEQYF TGTGCCAGCAGCTTAAAGGCAGGGGACGAGCAGTACTTC
TRBJ1-5 TRBV19 - - CASGIQGNSNQPQHF TGTGCCAGTGGGATACAGGGTAATAGCAATCAGCCCCAGCATTTT
TRBJ1-5 TRBV30 - once CAWSKSANQPQHF TGTGCCTGGAGTAAGTCAGCAAATCAGCCCCAGCATTTT
TRBJ1-1 TRBV2 - - CASSEPPMALGSTEAFF TGTGCCAGCAGTGAACCCCCGATGGCCCTAGGGAGCACTGAAGCTTTCTTT
TRBJ1-6 TRBV5-1 - - CASSRDGGQSSPLHF TGCGCCAGCAGCCGGGACGGGGGCCAAAGTTCACCCCTCCACTTT
TRBJ2-4 TRBV18 - - CASSPTDRGLAKNIQYF TGTGCCAGCTCACCGACTGACAGAGGTCTAGCCAAAAACATTCAGTACTTC
TRBJ2-7 TRBV5-1 TRBD2 - CASSLGLAGDRSYEQYF TGCGCCAGCAGCCTGGGACTAGCGGGGGACCGCTCCTACGAGCAGTACTTC
TRBJ2-3 TRBV9 - - CANSVGPDGTQYF TGTGCCAACAGCGTAGGTCCCGACGGTACGCAGTATTTT
TRBJ2-1 TRBV3-1/TRBV3-2 - - CASSEGLREQFF TGTGCCAGCAGCGAAGGTTTGCGCGAGCAGTTCTTC